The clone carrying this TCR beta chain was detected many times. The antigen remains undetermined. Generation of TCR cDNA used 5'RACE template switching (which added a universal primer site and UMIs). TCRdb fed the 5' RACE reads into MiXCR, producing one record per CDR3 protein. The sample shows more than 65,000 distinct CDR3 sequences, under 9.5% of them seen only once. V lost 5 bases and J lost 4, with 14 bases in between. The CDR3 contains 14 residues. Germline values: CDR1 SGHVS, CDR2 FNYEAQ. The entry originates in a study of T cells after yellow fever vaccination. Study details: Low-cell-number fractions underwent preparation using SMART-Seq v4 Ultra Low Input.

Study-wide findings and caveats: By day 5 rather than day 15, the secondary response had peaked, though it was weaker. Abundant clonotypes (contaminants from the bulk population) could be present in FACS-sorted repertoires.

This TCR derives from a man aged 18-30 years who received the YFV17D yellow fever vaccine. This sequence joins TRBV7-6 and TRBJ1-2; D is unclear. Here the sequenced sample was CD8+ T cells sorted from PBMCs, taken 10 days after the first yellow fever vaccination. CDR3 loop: CASSVDGSLYGYTF. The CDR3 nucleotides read TGTGCCAGCAGCGTGGACGGGAGCCTCTATGGCTACACCTTC. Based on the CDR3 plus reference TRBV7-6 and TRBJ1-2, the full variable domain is GAGVSQSPRYKVTKRGQDVALRCDPISGHVSLYWYRQALGQGPEFLTYFNYEAQQDKSGLPNDRFSAERPEGSISTLTIQRTEQRDSAMYRCASSVDGSLYGYTFGSGTRLTVV.